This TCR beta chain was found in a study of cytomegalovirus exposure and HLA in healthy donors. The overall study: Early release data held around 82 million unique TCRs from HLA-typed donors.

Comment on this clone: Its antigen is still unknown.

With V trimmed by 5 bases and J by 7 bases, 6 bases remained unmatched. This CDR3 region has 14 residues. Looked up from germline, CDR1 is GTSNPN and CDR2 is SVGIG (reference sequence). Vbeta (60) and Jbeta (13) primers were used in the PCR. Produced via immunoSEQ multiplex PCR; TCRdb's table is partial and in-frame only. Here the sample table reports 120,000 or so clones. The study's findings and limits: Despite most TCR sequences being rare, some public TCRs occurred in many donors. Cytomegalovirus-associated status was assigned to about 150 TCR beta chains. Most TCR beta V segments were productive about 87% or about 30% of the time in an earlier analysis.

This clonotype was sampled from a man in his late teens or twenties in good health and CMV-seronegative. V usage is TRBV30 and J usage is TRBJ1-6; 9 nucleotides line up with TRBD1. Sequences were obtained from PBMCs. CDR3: CAWSHRGRNSPLHF. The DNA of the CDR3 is TGTGCCTGGTCGCACAGGGGGCGAAATTCACCCCTCCACTTT.